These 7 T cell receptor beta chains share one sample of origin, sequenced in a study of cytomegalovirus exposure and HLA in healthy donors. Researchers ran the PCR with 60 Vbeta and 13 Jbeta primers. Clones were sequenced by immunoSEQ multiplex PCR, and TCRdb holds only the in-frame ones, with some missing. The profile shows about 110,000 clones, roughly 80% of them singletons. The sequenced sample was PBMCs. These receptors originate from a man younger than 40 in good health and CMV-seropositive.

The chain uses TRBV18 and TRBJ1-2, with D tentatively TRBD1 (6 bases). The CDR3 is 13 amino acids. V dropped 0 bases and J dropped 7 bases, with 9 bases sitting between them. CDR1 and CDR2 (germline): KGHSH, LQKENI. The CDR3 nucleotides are TGTGCCAGCTCACCACCGGGCAGGGGTGGCTACACCTTC. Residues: CASSPPGRGGYTF.

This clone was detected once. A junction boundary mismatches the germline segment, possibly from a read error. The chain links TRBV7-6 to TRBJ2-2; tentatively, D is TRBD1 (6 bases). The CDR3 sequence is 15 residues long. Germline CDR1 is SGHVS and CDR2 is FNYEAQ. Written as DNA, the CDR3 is TGTGCCAGCAGCTCGTGGACAGAGAACACCGGGAAGCTGTTTTTT. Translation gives CASSSWTENTGKLFF.

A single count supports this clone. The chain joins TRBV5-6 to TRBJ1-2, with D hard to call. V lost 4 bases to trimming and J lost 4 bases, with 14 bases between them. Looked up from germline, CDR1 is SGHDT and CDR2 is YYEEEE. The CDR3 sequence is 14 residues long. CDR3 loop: CASSLQSPGYGYTF. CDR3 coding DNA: TGTGCCAGCAGCCTACAGTCACCCGGCTATGGCTACACCTTC. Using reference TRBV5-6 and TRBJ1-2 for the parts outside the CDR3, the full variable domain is DAGVTQSPTHLIKTRGQQVTLRCSPKSGHDTVSWYQQALGQGPQFIFQYYEEEERQRGNFPDRFSGHQFPNYSSELNVNALLLGDSALYLCASSLQSPGYGYTFGSGTRLTVV.

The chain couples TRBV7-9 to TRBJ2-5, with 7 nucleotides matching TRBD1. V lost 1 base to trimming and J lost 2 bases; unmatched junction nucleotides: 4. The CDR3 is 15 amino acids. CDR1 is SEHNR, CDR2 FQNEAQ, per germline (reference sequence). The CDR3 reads CASSLGTGGQETQYF. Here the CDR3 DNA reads TGTGCCAGCAGCTTAGGGACAGGTGGACAAGAGACCCAGTACTTC.

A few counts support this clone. The CDR3: CASSYQFYGYTF. CDR3 coding DNA: TGTGCCAGCAGTTACCAGTTCTATGGCTACACCTTC. V usage is TRBV7-9 and J usage is TRBJ1-2, with no clear D. The CDR3 loop spans 12 amino acids. V lost 6 bases and J 4 bases, leaving 9 bases between the germline ends. The germline gives CDR1 SEHNR, CDR2 FQNEAQ (reference sequence).

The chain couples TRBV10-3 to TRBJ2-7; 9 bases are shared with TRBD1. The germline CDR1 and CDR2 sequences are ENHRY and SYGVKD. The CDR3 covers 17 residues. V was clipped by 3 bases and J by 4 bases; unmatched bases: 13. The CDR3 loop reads CAISDGRVTGGSYEQYV. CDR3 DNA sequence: TGTGCCATCAGTGATGGTCGGGTAACAGGGGGCAGTTACGAGCAGTACGTC.

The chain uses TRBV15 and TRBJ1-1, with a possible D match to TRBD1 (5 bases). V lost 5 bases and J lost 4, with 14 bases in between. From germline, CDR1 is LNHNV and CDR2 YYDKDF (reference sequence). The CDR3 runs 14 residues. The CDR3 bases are TGTGCCACCAGCCACCCTTCGGGGGGCACTGAAGCTTTCTTT. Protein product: CATSHPSGGTEAFF.